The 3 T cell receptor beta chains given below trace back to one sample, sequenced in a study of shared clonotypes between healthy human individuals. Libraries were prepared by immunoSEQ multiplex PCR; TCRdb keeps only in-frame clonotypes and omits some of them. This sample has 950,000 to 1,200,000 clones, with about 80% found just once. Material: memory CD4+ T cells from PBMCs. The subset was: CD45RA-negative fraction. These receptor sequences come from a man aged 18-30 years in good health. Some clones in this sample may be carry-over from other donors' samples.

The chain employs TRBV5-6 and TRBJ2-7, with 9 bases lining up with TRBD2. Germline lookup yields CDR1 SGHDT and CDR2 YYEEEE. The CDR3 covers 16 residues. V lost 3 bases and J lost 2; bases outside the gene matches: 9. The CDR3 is CASSSSGLAIPYEQYF. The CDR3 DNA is TGTGCCAGCAGCTCGTCTGGACTAGCGATACCCTACGAGCAGTACTTC.

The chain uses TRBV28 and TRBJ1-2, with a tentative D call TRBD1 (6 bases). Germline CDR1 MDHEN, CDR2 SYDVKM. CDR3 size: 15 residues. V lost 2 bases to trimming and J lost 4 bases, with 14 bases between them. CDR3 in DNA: TGTGCCAGCAGTTTACCGACAGGCTTCGGCTATGGCTACACCTTC. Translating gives CASSLPTGFGYGYTF.

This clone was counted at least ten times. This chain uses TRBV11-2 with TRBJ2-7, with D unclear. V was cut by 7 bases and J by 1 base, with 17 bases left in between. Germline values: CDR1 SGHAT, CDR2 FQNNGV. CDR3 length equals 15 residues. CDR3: CASTTDPVQSYEQYF. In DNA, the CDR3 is TGTGCCAGCACCACCGACCCGGTCCAATCCTACGAGCAGTACTTC. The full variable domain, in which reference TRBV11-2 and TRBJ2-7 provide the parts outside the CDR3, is EAGVAQSPRYKIIEKRQSVAFWCNPISGHATLYWYQQILGQGPKLLIQFQNNGVVDDSQLPKDRFSAERLKGVDSTLKIQPAKLEDSAVYLCASTTDPVQSYEQYFGPGTRLTVT.